The clone carrying this T cell receptor (beta chain) was picked up a small number of times. Library preparation (for TCRbeta) was performed with unique molecular identifiers. One entry per CDR3 protein, called by TCRdb with MiXCR from the PCR reads. Among about 77,000 distinct CDR3 sequences, around a sixth were seen once, and the ten largest hold 50% to 65%. These data are taken from a study of T-cell reconstitution after alpha-beta-depleted transplantation in children. The germline CDR1 and CDR2 sequences are SGHRS and YFSETQ. Trimming removed 2 bases at V and 0 bases at J, with 8 bases between. CDR3 size: 15 residues.

The starting material was PBMCs, mostly from graft donor cells, obtained 360 days after TCRalphabeta/CD19-depleted stem cell transplant. The receptor's source is a male patient between 2 and 9 years old who had a stem cell transplant for acute lymphoblastic leukemia, so the T cells may come from the graft donor. The chain carries TRBV5-1 and TRBJ2-2; D is uncertain. The CDR3 sequence is CASSLQSANTGELFF. The CDR3 region has the DNA TGCGCCAGCAGCTTACAGAGCGCGAACACCGGGGAGCTGTTTTTT.